The present entry profiles one TCR beta chain with its context. One end of the junction is discordant with germline, which a read error may explain. The data stem from a study of T cells after yellow fever vaccination. The CDR3 sequence is 14 residues long. The 5'RACE template-switching step produced TCR cDNA and added a universal primer site and UMIs. A single record per CDR3 protein comes from TCRdb applying MiXCR to the 5' RACE reads. The data hold 300,000 or so distinct CDR3 sequences, with 3% to 4.5% observed a single time. This clonotype was obtained from a man between 18 and 35 years old who received the YFV17D yellow fever vaccine. V is TRBV12-3 or TRBV12-4 and J is TRBJ1-2; no clear D gene. The sample here was PBMCs, taken 5 days after the yellow fever booster vaccination. The chain's CDR3 is CASSPREIAYGYPF. Written as DNA, the CDR3 is TGTGCCAGCAGTCCCCGAGAGATAGCCTATGGCTACCCCTTC.